This TCR beta chain was profiled in a study of cytomegalovirus exposure and HLA in healthy donors. V lost 0 bases and J 4 bases, leaving 7 bases between the germline ends. The CDR3 totals 13 residues. CDR1 is SGDLS, CDR2 YYNGEE, per germline. General study results and limits: The presence/absence work took it that sequencing depth was about the same across donors. With later analysis, a missense DCLRE1C variant became linked to TCR beta V- and J-gene trimming.

As to this clone: The antigen is not known.

PCR was performed using 60 Vbeta and 13 Jbeta primers. Clones were sequenced by immunoSEQ multiplex PCR, and TCRdb holds only the in-frame ones, with some missing. This sample has 200,000 to 300,000 clones, with more than 75% found just once. The chain links TRBV9 to TRBJ1-2, with no clear D. The TCR originated in a woman aged 40 to 50 in good health and CMV-seropositive. Input material: PBMCs. The CDR3 protein is CASSVEPGYGYTF. CDR3 nucleotides: TGTGCCAGCAGCGTAGAACCAGGCTATGGCTACACCTTC.